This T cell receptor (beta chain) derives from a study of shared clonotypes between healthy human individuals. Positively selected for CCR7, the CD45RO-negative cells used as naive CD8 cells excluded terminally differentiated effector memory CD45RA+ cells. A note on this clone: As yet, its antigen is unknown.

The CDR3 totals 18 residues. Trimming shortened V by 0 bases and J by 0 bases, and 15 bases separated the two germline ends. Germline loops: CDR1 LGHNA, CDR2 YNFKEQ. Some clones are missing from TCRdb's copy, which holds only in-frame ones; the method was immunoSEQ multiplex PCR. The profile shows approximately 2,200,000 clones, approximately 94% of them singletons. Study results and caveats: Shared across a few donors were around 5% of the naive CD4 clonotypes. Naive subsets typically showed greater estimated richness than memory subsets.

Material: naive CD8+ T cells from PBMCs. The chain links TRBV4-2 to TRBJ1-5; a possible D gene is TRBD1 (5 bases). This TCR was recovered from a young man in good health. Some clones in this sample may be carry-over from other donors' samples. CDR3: CASSQDGAQEYSNQPQHF. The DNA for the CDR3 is TGTGCCAGCAGCCAAGATGGGGCCCAGGAGTATAGCAATCAGCCCCAGCATTTT.